This T cell receptor (beta chain) was profiled in a study of CD8+CD57+ T cells in acquired aplastic anemia (dated by TCRdb to about 2018). Concerning the study at large: On average, sorted CD4+ and CD8+ cells yielded around 3.1 ug of extracted DNA, with a range of about 0.19 to 30 ug. The study at large found these results: No significant difference in CD8+ Simpson's diversity was found between patients and healthy controls (P=0.060). Around 27 CD8+ CDR3 sequences were found in both patients and controls but appeared to be highly expressed in patients and within the immunodominant clones of the patients.

TCR beta VDJ combination and CDR3 sequence profiling used genomic DNA as the template. An Illumina HiSeq 2000 was the platform used for TCR repertoire sequencing. The published analysis was carried out like this. TRBV/TRBJ rearrangement plots, CDR3 size and DJ length profiles, and Simpson's diversity index were used to evaluate the repertoires. Whichever DNA sequence was most abundant in the deep sequencing data was defined as the immunodominant clone. CDR3 amino acid sequences were screened for sharing across subjects and were compared with published repertoires and the VDJdb database. TCRdb reworked the public reads: Q25 trimming with fastp, MiXCR clone assembly, productive beta chains retained. Each entry merges the rows of one CDR3 protein and shows their most common DNA and genes. Here the V and J calls rest on TCRdb's processing, not on the authors' analysis. The sample table lists approximately 270,000 distinct CDR3 sequences, around 60% of them with a count of one. Under 8.5% of the sample belongs to the ten largest clones.

Trimming removed 0 bases from V and 5 bases from J, leaving 14 bases between the germline ends. The CDR1 and CDR2 encoded by the germline V gene are SGDLS and YYNGEE. The cysteine opens and the phenylalanine closes a CDR3 of 15 amino acids. Only the CDR3 DNA is retained, 45 bases long and in frame from the first base. In this study, sorted CD4+ and CD8+ T cells from the blood of healthy subjects and of severe aplastic anemia patients had their TCR repertoires deep-sequenced. Ficoll-Paque density gradient centrifugation was used to isolate peripheral blood mononuclear cells. Before DNA extraction, CD4+ and CD8+ T cells were sorted by FACS or by magnetic beads. About this clonotype itself: This receptor's antigen is unknown. It has no much larger one-base neighbor in the sample; base qualities were not kept.

Input material: sorted CD4+, CD8+, or CD8+CD57+ T cells (not recorded which) from PBMCs. This clonotype was obtained from a human donor with severe aplastic anemia or a healthy control (not recorded which). This sequence uses TRBV9 and TRBJ1-2, with the identity of the D gene unclear. DNA sequence: TGTGCCAGCAGCGTAGGGCAGACGGGAAGGTATGGCTACACCTTC. Translated, this is CASSVGQTGRYGYTF.